This entry lists 5 T cell receptor beta chains sequenced from one sample in a study of technical replicates of blood from a handful of donors. Sequencing was performed with immunoSEQ multiplex PCR; in TCRdb, only in-frame clones are kept and a portion is missing. The table has tens of thousands of clones, about 91% seen once. Sequenced sample: T cells isolated from PBMCs. These receptors were obtained from a human donor in good health.

The chain recombines TRBV10-3 with TRBJ2-3; 11 nucleotides align to TRBD2. The CDR3 is 17 amino acids. Germline CDR1 reads ENHRY; CDR2 reads SYGVKD. J lost 0 bases, V lost 3 bases, and 5 bases had no gene match. CDR3 region: CAISDSSGRTSTDTQYF. The CDR3, as DNA: TGTGCCATCAGTGACTCTAGCGGGAGGACCAGCACAGATACGCAGTATTTT.

The chain recombines TRBV18 with TRBJ2-5; 8 nucleotides match TRBD2. The CDR3 covers 14 residues. V was clipped by 7 bases and J by 5 bases; unmatched bases: 9. In germline, CDR1 is KGHSH, CDR2 LQKENI. CDR3 bases: TGTGCCAGCTTCCCACGGGAGGGTTCGGAGACCCAGTACTTC. Amino acids: CASFPREGSETQYF.

This sequence joins TRBV11-2 and TRBJ2-1; 9 bases line up with TRBD1. V was pared by 4 bases and J by 9 bases, with 10 bases of the junction left unmatched. Germline V gene lookup returns CDR1 SGHAT and CDR2 FQNNGV. The CDR3 sequence is 15 residues long. The CDR3 nucleotides read TGTGCCAGCAGCTCACCCGGGACAGGGTTAGGTGAGCAGTTCTTC. Translation: CASSSPGTGLGEQFF. Variable domain in full (rest from reference TRBV11-2 and TRBJ2-1): EAGVAQSPRYKIIEKRQSVAFWCNPISGHATLYWYQQILGQGPKLLIQFQNNGVVDDSQLPKDRFSAERLKGVDSTLKIQPAKLEDSAVYLCASSSPGTGLGEQFFGPGTRLTVL.

The V and J genes are TRBV6-1 and TRBJ2-7, with D possibly matching TRBD1 (6 bases). Germline CDR1 reads MNHNS; CDR2 reads SASEGT. V lost 1 base and J lost 5, with 12 bases in between. The CDR3 is made up of 14 amino acids. CDR3 DNA sequence: TGTGCCAGCAGTGAAGAAAAACACAGGGACGAGCAGTACTTC. Translation: CASSEEKHRDEQYF.

This chain links TRBV6-5 with TRBJ2-3; D gene uncertain. CDR1 is MNHEY and CDR2 is SVGAGI in the germline V gene. The length of the CDR3 is 13 residues. V gave up 4 bases and J gave up 6 bases, with 11 bases separating them. CDR3 nucleotides: TGTGCCAGCAGTTTCCGACCCGGGGATACGCAGTATTTT. This gives the protein CASSFRPGDTQYF.